This T cell receptor (beta chain) was sequenced in a study of T cell responses to AZD1222 COVID-19 vaccine. About the research overall: Second-dose intervals near 4 or 12 weeks were combined.

The protocol was immunoSEQ multiplex PCR, while the TCRdb copy is restricted to in-frame clones and leaves out a portion. This table has around 170,000 clones, approximately 90% appearing once. Overall study results and limits: Spike-wide coverage was observed for vaccine-associated CD4 TCRs, with dominant responses at 160-218 and 743-854. The reported proportion of spike-specific TCRs targeting unmutated variant regions was nearly half. Donors were largely white British and mainly female; clonal diversity was possibly underestimated.

With regard to this clone: What it recognizes is unknown.

The V gene's germline CDR1 is WSHSY and CDR2 SAAADI. With 3 bases clipped from V and 4 bases from J, the junction kept 3 bases outside the gene matches. The CDR3 is made up of 13 amino acids. This sequence joins TRBV10-2 and TRBJ2-7; TRBD2 matches 7 bases. This clonotype was sampled from an adult in good health. Sequencing used peripheral blood, obtained on day 0 of AZD1222 vaccination. CDR3 DNA sequence: TGCGCCAGCAGTGATGGGGGGGGATACGAGCAGTACTTC. It encodes CASSDGGGYEQYF.